This T cell receptor beta chain was identified in a study of Japanese encephalitis immunity and Zika vaccine responses (dated by TCRdb to the early 2020s). General notes on the study: The included participants were given three 5.0 ug doses of alum-adjuvanted ZPIV at weeks 0, 4 and 28. A two-dose regimen of JEV vaccine (IXIARO), with doses given 28 days apart, was administered to some 12 participants two to three months before the first ZPIV dose. Before ZPIV, approximately eleven participants got a single dose of YFV vaccine (YF-VAX), while roughly 10 participants were flavivirus-naive. About six representative participants per pre-vaccination group were picked for TCR sequencing, using samples from week 52 and from week 0, the point after pre-vaccination but before ZPIV. TCR repertoires from a few flavivirus-naive individuals were also analyzed at weeks 2, 6 and 52 after the start of ZPIV vaccination. For stimulation, either ZIKV structural-protein peptide pools divided into flavivirus-conserved and non-conserved sets were used, or JEV or YFV peptides matching the pre-vaccination. The ZIKV peptides, 15-mers that overlapped by 11 residues, were chosen for containing NetMHCpan/NetMHCII-predicted epitopes with affinity below 50 nM. The study tested whether prior Japanese encephalitis virus (JEV) or yellow fever virus (YFV) vaccination shaped CD4 T cell responses to the Zika vaccine.

PBMCs were labeled with CellTrace CFSE and cultured for less than 7 days in RPMI with 8% human serum plus peptide pools at 0.9 to 1 ug/mL each. On a BD FACSAria, proliferating CD4 T cells were sorted without fixation as live CD56-CD19-CD16-CD3+CD4+ CFSE-low cells. The enrolled adults were healthy and tested seronegative for ZIKV, JEV, YFV, DENV and WNV on microneutralization screening. Samples were obtained from a phase 1, double-blinded, randomized, placebo-controlled trial of an alum-adjuvanted Zika purified-inactivated virus (ZPIV) vaccine. Peripheral blood mononuclear cells were isolated using a standard procedure and then kept frozen in liquid nitrogen until they were used. The germline V gene sets CDR1 to SGHTA and CDR2 to FQGNSA. V has 6 bases trimmed and J has 4 bases trimmed; junction bases matching no gene number 7. The CDR3, cysteine through phenylalanine, is 14 amino acids long. This entry keeps only the CDR3 DNA: 42 bases, framed from base 1.

This clonotype is classified as large (0.1 to 1%). Per-base qualities were not stored, and no clone one base away is much larger. Libraries came from 5' RACE. Before sequencing, the TCRbeta libraries were pooled in proportion to the number of cells sorted for each library. RNAzol RT was used to extract total RNA from the sorted cells, and cDNA was then synthesized using an oligo(dT) primer together with a template-switching oligo. Using Kapa HiFi, PCR amplified the TCRbeta V-CDR3-J region between a SMARTer oligo primer and a TCRbeta constant-region primer. Illumina adaptors and sample-specific index barcodes were added in a second PCR, followed by HighPrep bead cleanup and Bioanalyzer confirmation of a band of roughly 650 bp. Sequencing of the libraries was done on an Illumina MiSeq using 2x151 bp paired-end reads. Regarding the original processing steps: An in-house Java program demultiplexed the reads, and MiXCR assigned TCRbeta annotations and counted clonotypes. To assess repertoire overlap, Morisita-Horn indices from the R package vegan were used, along with UPGMA clustering and Circos plots of recurring clonotypes. Shannon diversity and richness were each normalized to the maximum value possible given the input cell numbers, so the resulting values fell between 0 and 1. CDR3beta sequences were aligned using MUSCLE, distances were calculated using SeqinR, and multidimensional scaling was plotted in R. Through fastp at Q25 and MiXCR, TCRdb rebuilt clones from the public reads, retaining in-frame beta chains. When rows share a CDR3 protein, they turn into one entry using the most common DNA and genes. These V and J calls originate from TCRdb's pipeline instead of the authors' own analysis. This sample has approximately 300 distinct CDR3 sequences in its table, and around 4.8% of those were observed once. The top ten clones comprise 35% to 50% of the sample.

Results the study describes overall, beyond this receptor: Only a few individuals showed CD8 T cell responses to the ZIKV peptide pools, and those responses were of very low magnitude. The individual peptides behind the cross-reactive responses were not identified because limits on sample size made peptide-pool deconvolution impossible. After ZPIV, repertoire richness of CD4 T cells responding to conserved ZIKV epitopes significantly decreased in JEV-pre-vaccinated donors. The analysis covered only a subset of trial participants who had three doses and adequate samples, rather than the whole vaccinated cohort. Samples clustered by participant with no similarity between individuals, suggesting no public TCRs were detected. Higher repertoire similarity across time-points and stimulations was observed in JEV-pre-vaccinated donors than in YFV-pre-vaccinated donors, indicating that more clonotypes were common to ZIKV and JEV stimulation.

The TCR comes from an adult woman who received an inactivated Zika virus vaccine. The sequencing used antigen-activated CD4+ T cells from blood, cultured, collected during a Zika inactivated vaccine study. Recombination joined TRBV7-2 with TRBJ1-2; a stretch of 8 junction bases matches TRBD1. CDR3 region: CASSPGGASYGYTF. The nucleotides read TGTGCCAGCAGTCCAGGGGGCGCAAGCTATGGCTACACCTTC.